Each of the 18 T cell receptor beta chains below was sequenced from the same sample in a study of shared clonotypes between healthy human individuals. Sequencing used immunoSEQ multiplex PCR; TCRdb keeps in-frame clones, though not all of them. The sample lists around 690,000 clones, around 91% occurring once. Sequencing was performed on memory CD8+ T cells from PBMCs. Specified subset: CD45RO+ cells pooled with CCR7-negative TemRA cells. Receptor source: a young man in good health. Some clones in this sample may be carry-over from other donors' samples.

This chain uses TRBV5-1 with TRBJ2-2, with 11 bases aligning to TRBD1. The CDR3 spans 14 residues. With 9 bases clipped from V and 6 bases from J, the junction kept 7 bases outside the gene matches. Germline V gene sequence: CDR1 SGHRS, CDR2 YFSETQ. CDR3 sequence reads: CATAGTGGPGELFF. CDR3 bases: TGCGCCACCGCCGGGACAGGGGGGCCCGGGGAGCTGTTTTTT. Drawing the rest from reference TRBV5-1 and TRBJ2-2, the complete variable domain is KAGVTQTPRYLIKTRGQQVTLSCSPISGHRSVSWYQQTPGQGLQFLFEYFSETQRNKGNFPGRFSGRQFSNSRSEMNVSTLELGDSALYLCATAGTGGPGELFFGEGSRLTVL.

The chain joins TRBV27 to TRBJ2-1, with TRBD1 identical over 9 bases. Per germline, CDR1 MNHEY and CDR2 SMNVEV (reference sequence). The CDR3 extends over 17 amino acids. Trimming removed 4 bases from V and 5 bases from J; junction bases left unmatched: 12. CDR3 loop: CASSSLLDRGRNNEQFF. The CDR3 nucleotides read TGTGCCAGCAGTTCACTACTCGACAGGGGGAGAAACAATGAGCAGTTCTTC.

V is TRBV7-3 and J is TRBJ2-5; possible D gene TRBD2, 10 bases. The CDR3 has 17 amino acids. V was trimmed by 5 bases and J by 4 bases, leaving 23 bases between them. Germline assignment: CDR1 SGHTA and CDR2 FQGTGA. CDR3: CASSITGTGTSVETQYF. In nucleotides, the CDR3 is TGTGCCAGCAGCATTACCGGGACAGGGACTAGCGTAGAGACCCAGTACTTC.

This chain links TRBV4-2 with TRBJ1-2; 9 nucleotides align to TRBD1. J gave up 2 bases and V 6 bases, and 13 bases lay outside the gene matches. This CDR3 has 17 amino acids. Germline assignment: CDR1 LGHNA and CDR2 YNFKEQ. This chain's CDR3 is CASSHPGQGILNYGYTF. The CDR3 nucleotides read TGTGCCAGCAGTCACCCGGGACAGGGCATCTTAAACTATGGCTACACCTTC.

The genes are TRBV6-5 and TRBJ1-5; D gene uncertain. Germline CDR1 and CDR2: MNHEY and SVGAGI. The CDR3 runs to 14 residues. Trimming took off 4 bases at V and 3 bases at J, with 10 bases between the two ends. In DNA form, the CDR3 reads TGTGCCAGCAGTTCGGAAAGCATCAATCAGCCCCAGCATTTT. Translating it yields CASSSESINQPQHF.

This rearrangement joins TRBV9 to TRBJ2-1; no clear D. V was trimmed by 0 bases and J by 8 bases, leaving 18 bases between them. This CDR3 is 16 amino acids long. Looked up from germline, CDR1 is SGDLS and CDR2 is YYNGEE. The CDR3 sequence is CASSVGLLRASDEQFF. The DNA of the CDR3 is TGTGCCAGCAGCGTAGGTCTGCTACGAGCCTCCGATGAGCAGTTCTTC.

This sequence joins TRBV15 and TRBJ1-5; D gene unclear. The germline V gene encodes CDR1 LNHNV and CDR2 YYDKDF (reference sequence). Between the trimmed V and J ends, which lost 1 base and 1 base, there was a span of 8 bases. This CDR3 has 15 residues. The CDR3 DNA sequence: TGTGCCACCAGCAGAGTTTCTTACAGCAATCAGCCCCAGCATTTT. This codes for CATSRVSYSNQPQHF.

This rearrangement joins TRBV6-6 to TRBJ2-7; TRBD1 might be the D (6 bases). CDR1 MNHNY and CDR2 SVGAGI come from the germline V gene (reference sequence). There are 14 residues in the CDR3. Trimming took 6 bases from V and 4 from J, leaving 16 bases between them. The CDR3 DNA is TGTGCCAGCAGACCACAGGGCCTGCCATACGAGCAGTACTTC. As protein: CASRPQGLPYEQYF.

This clone was counted between two and nine times. The rearrangement joins TRBV4-2 to TRBJ1-1, with TRBD1 matching over 9 bases. The CDR3 extends over 16 amino acids. With V trimmed by 0 bases and J by 7 bases, 9 bases remained unmatched. Germline V CDR1 and CDR2: LGHNA, YNFKEQ. The CDR3 here is CASSQDWGQGFGEAFF. Written as DNA, the CDR3 is TGTGCCAGCAGCCAAGATTGGGGACAGGGATTTGGTGAAGCTTTCTTT.

The gene calls are TRBV7-3 and TRBJ2-7; 9 nucleotides align to TRBD2. This CDR3 spans 15 amino acids. V lost 0 bases and J lost 6; bases outside the gene matches: 6. Germline-derived CDR1 and CDR2 are SGHTA and FQGTGA. CDR3 sequence (DNA): TGTGCCAGCAGCTTAACTAGCGGGAGCTCAGTCGAGCAGTACTTC. Residues: CASSLTSGSSVEQYF. The full variable domain, rest sourced from reference TRBV7-3 and TRBJ2-7, is GAGVSQTPSNKVTEKGKYVELRCDPISGHTALYWYRQSLGQGPEFLIYFQGTGAADDSGLPNDRFFAVRPEGSVSTLKIQRTERGDSAVYLCASSLTSGSSVEQYFGPGTRLTVT.

The chain combines TRBV28 with TRBJ2-7, with 9 bases matching TRBD2. The CDR3 runs 15 residues. Germline lookup yields CDR1 MDHEN and CDR2 SYDVKM. J lost 4 bases, V lost 6 bases, and 10 bases had no gene match. This chain's CDR3 is CASRGIAGASYEQYF. The CDR3 DNA reads as TGTGCCAGCAGGGGAATAGCGGGAGCGTCGTACGAGCAGTACTTC.

V gene TRBV5-6 combines with J gene TRBJ2-3; no clear D gene. Trimming left V 5 bases short and J 0 bases short, with 7 bases between. CDR1 is SGHDT and CDR2 is YYEEEE in the germline V gene. The CDR3 extends over 13 amino acids. The CDR3 nucleotides are TGTGCCAGCAGACATATTAGCACAGATACGCAGTATTTT. The encoded protein is CASRHISTDTQYF.

This chain links TRBV5-6 with TRBJ2-1; 11 nucleotides match TRBD2. The germline V gene has CDR1 SGHDT and CDR2 YYEEEE. Unmatched junction bases numbered 8, after V lost 2 bases and J lost 7 bases. The CDR3 consists of 16 residues. CDR3 amino acids: CASSFDRTSGLNEQFF. CDR3 coding DNA: TGTGCCAGCAGCTTCGACCGGACTAGCGGGCTAAATGAGCAGTTCTTC.

The V call is TRBV4-1, the J call TRBJ2-1; TRBD2 matches at 14 bases. The germline CDR1 and CDR2 sequences are MGHRA and YSYEKL. V was clipped by 4 bases and J by 4 bases; unmatched bases: 15. This CDR3 is 20 amino acids long. In DNA form, the CDR3 reads TGCGCCAGCAGCCCAAAGGGGGGACTAGCGGGAGTATTGAGGTACAATGAGCAGTTCTTC. Translating it yields CASSPKGGLAGVLRYNEQFF.

The J gene is TRBJ1-5, the V gene TRBV6-5; D is unresolved. V gave up 5 bases and J gave up 5 bases, with 1 base separating them. Germline-derived CDR1 and CDR2 are MNHEY and SVGAGI. This CDR3 has 10 amino acids. CDR3 region: CASSHQPQHF. The DNA for the CDR3 is TGTGCCAGCAGTCATCAGCCCCAGCATTTT.

The chain uses TRBV19 and TRBJ2-7; tentatively, D is TRBD2 (5 bases). Germline values: CDR1 LNHDA, CDR2 SQIVND (reference sequence). This CDR3 is built from 13 residues. The V gene lost 3 bases and the J gene lost 5 bases, with 11 bases spanning the gap. The CDR3 sequence: CASSIVMGDEQYF. The CDR3 bases are TGTGCCAGTAGTATCGTGATGGGAGACGAGCAGTACTTC.

CDR3 amino acids: CASSVATSGYEQYF. The CDR3 DNA reads TGTGCCAGCAGCGTAGCGACTAGCGGCTACGAGCAGTACTTC. This chain links TRBV9 with TRBJ2-7; 9 bases fit TRBD2. The CDR3 loop spans 14 amino acids. Germline V gene data show CDR1 as SGDLS and CDR2 as YYNGEE. Germline trimming cut 0 bases from V and 3 bases from J; bases unmatched to any gene: 1.

The V gene is TRBV7-9, the J gene TRBJ2-7, with 9 bases fitting TRBD1. CDR3 length: 16 amino acids. The V and J ends lost 4 bases and 7 bases, in that order; junction bases with no gene match: 14. The germline V gene encodes CDR1 SEHNR and CDR2 FQNEAQ (reference sequence). The chain's CDR3 is CASSSSSGQGLREQYF. DNA for the CDR3: TGTGCCAGCAGCTCCTCATCGGGACAGGGACTTCGGGAGCAGTACTTC.